This T cell receptor (beta chain) was sequenced for a study of CD8+ T cells in alopecia areata. The V end was cut by 2 bases, the J end by 5 bases, with 10 bases between. The CDR3 has 15 amino acids. Germline V CDR1 and CDR2: KGHSH, LQKENI. Sequencing relied on a cDNA template that was reverse transcribed from extracted RNA. The data were produced by immunoSEQ multiplex PCR, yet TCRdb's version contains in-frame clones alone and is incomplete. The table includes about 180,000 clones, roughly 60% detected once. This clone was picked up a small number of times. Sequencing was performed on CD4+ T cells sorted from blood, taken at week 0. The receptor comes from a human donor with alopecia areata. The chain is built from TRBV18 and TRBJ1-6; the D gene is possibly TRBD1 (5 bases). CDR3 DNA sequence: TGTGCCAGCTCACCATTTCAGGGTGATAATTCACCCCTCCACTTT. Its protein product is CASSPFQGDNSPLHF.